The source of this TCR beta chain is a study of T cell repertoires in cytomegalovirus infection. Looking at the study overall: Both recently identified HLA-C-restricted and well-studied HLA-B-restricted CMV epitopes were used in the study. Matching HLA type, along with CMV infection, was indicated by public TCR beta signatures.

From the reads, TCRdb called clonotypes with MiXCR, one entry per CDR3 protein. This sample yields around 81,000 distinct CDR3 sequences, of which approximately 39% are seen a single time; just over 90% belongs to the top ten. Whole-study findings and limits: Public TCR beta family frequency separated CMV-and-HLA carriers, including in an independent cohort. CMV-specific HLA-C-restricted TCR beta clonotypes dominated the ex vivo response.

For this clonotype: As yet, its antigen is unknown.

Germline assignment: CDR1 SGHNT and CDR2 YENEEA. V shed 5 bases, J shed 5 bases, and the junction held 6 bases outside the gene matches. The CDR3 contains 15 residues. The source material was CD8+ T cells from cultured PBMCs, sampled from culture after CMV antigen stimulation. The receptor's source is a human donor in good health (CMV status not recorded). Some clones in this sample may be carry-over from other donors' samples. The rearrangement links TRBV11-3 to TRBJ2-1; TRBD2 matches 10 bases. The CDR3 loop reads CASSPSGGDDNEQFF. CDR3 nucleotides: TGTGCCAGCAGCCCCAGCGGGGGGGATGACAATGAGCAGTTCTTC.